This T cell receptor (beta chain) is from a study of cytomegalovirus exposure and HLA in healthy donors. At the level of the study: Among about 190 million T cells, an earlier analysis found roughly 110 million unique TCR beta sequences. Regarding the study as a whole: Among TCR beta chains, those listed as cytomegalovirus-associated numbered around 180. What a later analysis showed was that several of the most significant clusters appeared linked to common viral pathogens. CMV serostatus was the sole immune exposure data available.

The CDR3 spans 14 residues. The germline V and J ends were trimmed by 0 bases and 1 base, with 5 bases remaining between them. The V gene's germline CDR1 is SGHRS and CDR2 YFSETQ. PCR employed 60 Vbeta and 13 Jbeta primers. The assay was immunoSEQ multiplex PCR, and TCRdb's table has in-frame clones only and misses some. The sample has about 94,000 clones; 70% to 85% are singletons. As regards this clone: Its specificity is not known.

The specimen was PBMCs. J is TRBJ1-3 and V is TRBV5-1; no firm D call. The clonotype was recovered from a man aged 25 to 40 in good health and CMV-seropositive. CDR3 region: CASSLAESGNTIYF. The CDR3 DNA reads TGCGCCAGCAGCTTGGCCGAGTCTGGAAACACCATATATTTT.